The entry below gives a single T cell receptor beta chain sequence along with its context. Its target is unknown. The data were taken from a study of neoadjuvant nivolumab and ipilimumab in lung cancer. Whole-study findings and limits: TCR sequencing covered a small number of samples. TCR richness and clonality were higher in tumors than adjacent uninvolved lung.

Sequencing was performed with immunoSEQ multiplex PCR; in TCRdb, only in-frame clones are kept and a portion is missing. Counted here are roughly 23,000 clones, 82% occurring once; the ten biggest clones make up roughly 24%. Germline CDR1 and CDR2: MDHEN and SYDVKM. The germline V and J ends were trimmed by 7 bases and 2 bases, with 8 bases remaining between them. CDR3 size: 12 residues. The clonotype originates from an adult with non-small cell lung cancer. This specimen consisted of peripheral blood, obtained before neoadjuvant nivolumab, alone or with ipilimumab. V is TRBV28 and J is TRBJ1-2, with no clear D. The CDR3 loop is CASTRLNYGYTF. The CDR3 DNA is TGTGCCAGCACTAGGCTGAACTATGGCTACACCTTC.